The rows below give T cell receptor beta chains drawn from one sample of a study of cytomegalovirus exposure and HLA in healthy donors. Measured with immunoSEQ multiplex PCR; TCRdb has only the in-frame clones, and not every one. The listing records about 100,000 clones. Source material: PBMCs. These receptors came from a man aged 50 or older in good health and CMV-seronegative. Both conserved end residues are part of each CDR3.

>TRBV6-4|TRBJ2-1
CASAASGIRGEQFF
>TRBV5-1|TRBJ2-7
CASSPSRDIYEQYF
>TRBV5-4|TRBJ2-6
CASSSPGWDREGPGANVLTF
>TRBV6-6|TRBJ1-2
CASEAWEGPYGYTF
>TRBV5-1|TRBJ2-2
CASNEPGGAGTGELFF
>TRBV19|TRBJ2-1
CASSRGGNEQFF
>TRBV4-1|TRBJ1-3
CASSQDSGARTGNTIYF
>TRBV7-2|TRBJ1-1
CASSLVSVDTEAFF
>TRBV12-2|TRBJ1-1
CASRLGVFEAFF
>TRBV2|TRBJ1-4
CASSVAPGQGEEKLFF
>TRBV7-9|TRBJ2-7
CASSLVGSAYEQYF
>TRBV13|TRBJ2-2
CASSPDREESGELFF
>TRBV10-3|TRBJ2-2
CAARPSLAGFTGELFF
>TRBV6-5|TRBJ2-2
CASNNGTMNTGELFF
>TRBV10-3|TRBJ2-7
CAIKLAGGDYEQYF
>TRBV6-5|TRBJ2-7
CASSSGGTYEQYF
>TRBV6-6|TRBJ1-4
CASSYSIGTGDEKLFF
>TRBV27|TRBJ1-1
CASSLFFRGNTEAFF
>TRBV29-1|TRBJ2-5
CSVAGGQIGTQYF
>TRBV6-6|TRBJ1-2
CASSPTGYDGYTF
>TRBV6-5|TRBJ1-2
CASSYTDRGGYTF
>TRBV7-7|TRBJ1-1
CASSPGQGEGVNTEAFF
>TRBV7-6|TRBJ2-2
CASSLLRAATGELFF
>TRBV5-1|TRBJ2-7
CASRVLGAYEQYF
>TRBV7-2|TRBJ1-2
CASSLTGTGMNYGYTF
>TRBV18|TRBJ1-2
CASSPPSRVDGYTF
>TRBV11-2|TRBJ1-1
CASSLDPQGHSRAFF